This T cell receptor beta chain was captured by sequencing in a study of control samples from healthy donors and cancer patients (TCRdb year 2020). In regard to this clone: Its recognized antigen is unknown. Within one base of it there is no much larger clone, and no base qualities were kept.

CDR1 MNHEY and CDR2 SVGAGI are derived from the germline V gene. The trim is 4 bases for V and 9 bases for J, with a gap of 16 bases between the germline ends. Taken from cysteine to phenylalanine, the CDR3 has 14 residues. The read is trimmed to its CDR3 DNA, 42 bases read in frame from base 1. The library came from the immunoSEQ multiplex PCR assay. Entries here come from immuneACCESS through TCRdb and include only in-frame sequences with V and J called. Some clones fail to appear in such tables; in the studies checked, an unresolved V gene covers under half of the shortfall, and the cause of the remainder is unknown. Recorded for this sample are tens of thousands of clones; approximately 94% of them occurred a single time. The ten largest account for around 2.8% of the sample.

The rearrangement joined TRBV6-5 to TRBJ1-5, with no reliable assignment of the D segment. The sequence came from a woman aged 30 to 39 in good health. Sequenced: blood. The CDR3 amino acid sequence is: CASSSDLQHTPQHF. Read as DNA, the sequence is TGTGCCAGCAGTTCGGACCTCCAACATACGCCCCAGCATTTT.